This is a list of T cell receptor beta chains from one sample in a study of OX40 agonist ivuxolimab in advanced cancers. Assay used: immunoSEQ multiplex PCR; TCRdb lists only in-frame clones, some missing. The sample lists roughly 93,000 clones, about 90% occurring once. Sequenced here: CD4+ or CD8+ T cells sorted from blood, sampled in a trial of the OX40 agonist ivuxolimab. All receptors derive from an adult with an advanced solid tumor such as melanoma, head and neck, liver or kidney cancer. CDR3s include the opening cysteine and the closing phenylalanine or tryptophan. The D gene is left open where the match is weak. Some rows have no size entry. The others give once, few or many, or a class for an expanded clone.

V,J,size,D,CDR3,DNA
TRBV11-1,TRBJ2-1,NA,NA,CASSLGGLTYNEQFF,TGTGCCAGCAGCTTAGGTGGACTCACATACAATGAGCAGTTCTTC
TRBV18,TRBJ1-1,NA,TRBD1,CASSPGRQGGFAEAFF,TGTGCCAGCTCACCGGGACGACAGGGAGGTTTCGCTGAAGCTTTCTTT
TRBV5-6,TRBJ2-7,NA,NA,CASSLLLSYEQYF,TGTGCCAGCAGCTTGTTGCTCTCCTACGAGCAGTACTTC
TRBV5-5,TRBJ2-7,NA,TRBD1,CASSLAQGAAYEQYF,TGTGCCAGCAGCTTGGCACAGGGGGCCGCCTACGAGCAGTACTTC
TRBV18,TRBJ2-7,once,TRBD1,CASSKSPTGGGEQYF,TGTGCCAGCTCAAAAAGCCCGACAGGGGGCGGCGAGCAGTACTTC
TRBV7-3,TRBJ2-5,NA,TRBD2,CASSLSGRTGETQYF,TGTGCCAGCAGCTTAAGCGGGAGGACGGGAGAGACCCAGTACTTC
TRBV30,TRBJ2-3,NA,TRBD2,CAWTGGLNTQYF,TGTGCCTGGACGGGGGGTCTGAATACGCAGTATTTT
TRBV19,TRBJ2-3,NA,TRBD1,CASSPDRGGDTQYF,TGTGCCAGTAGTCCGGACAGGGGAGGAGATACGCAGTATTTT
TRBV21-1,TRBJ1-5,NA,NA,CASSKERAANHQPQHF,TGTGCCAGCAGCAAAGAAAGGGCCGCGAATCATCAGCCCCAGCATTTT
TRBV28,TRBJ1-1,NA,TRBD1,CASRRSDRGSTEAFF,TGTGCCAGCAGGAGATCGGACAGGGGTAGCACTGAAGCTTTCTTT
TRBV6-5,TRBJ2-7,NA,TRBD1,CASRPPRQGYEQYF,TGTGCCAGCAGACCTCCCAGACAGGGCTACGAGCAGTACTTC
TRBV18,TRBJ1-1,NA,NA,CASSPPRGGTEAFF,TGTGCCAGCTCACCACCCAGGGGAGGCACTGAAGCTTTCTTT
TRBV11-3,TRBJ2-1,NA,NA,CASSLAPTAYNEQFF,TGTGCCAGCAGCTTAGCTCCGACAGCGTACAATGAGCAGTTCTTC
TRBV9,TRBJ1-2,NA,NA,CASSRDWGYTF,TGTGCCAGCAGCAGGGACTGGGGCTACACCTTC
TRBV7-9,TRBJ2-7,NA,NA,CASSPVAYEQYF,TGTGCCAGCAGCCCCGTGGCCTACGAGCAGTACTTC
TRBV21-1,TRBJ1-5,NA,NA,CASSKDPLDRGSNQPQHF,TGTGCCAGCAGCAAAGATCCTTTGGACAGGGGGAGCAATCAGCCCCAGCATTTT
TRBV5-1,TRBJ2-7,NA,NA,CASSFPGDAYEQYF,TGCGCCAGCAGCTTCCCCGGTGATGCCTACGAGCAGTACTTC
TRBV9,TRBJ2-5,NA,NA,CASSAGFQETQYF,TGTGCCAGCAGCGCGGGGTTTCAAGAGACCCAGTACTTC
TRBV2,TRBJ2-7,NA,NA,CASSEEAYEQYF,TGTGCCAGCAGTGAGGAGGCCTACGAGCAGTACTTC
TRBV21-1,TRBJ2-7,NA,NA,CASSRGKGIHEQYF,TGTGCCAGCAGCCGAGGCAAAGGAATCCACGAGCAGTACTTC
TRBV5-5,TRBJ2-7,NA,TRBD1,CASSLRDRETQNF,TGTGCCAGCAGCCTCCGTGACAGGGAAACTCAGAACTTC
TRBV7-7,TRBJ1-5,NA,NA,CASSLAQGQPQHF,TGTGCTAGCAGCTTAGCCCAGGGACAGCCCCAGCATTTT
TRBV5-1,TRBJ2-3,NA,NA,CASSPMTSSTDTQYF,TGCGCCAGCAGCCCCATGACTTCAAGCACAGATACGCAGTATTTT
TRBV7-8,TRBJ2-3,NA,TRBD1,CASSLGDRALTDTQYF,TGTGCCAGCAGCTTAGGAGACAGGGCGCTCACAGATACGCAGTATTTT
TRBV2,TRBJ1-2,NA,NA,CASTSSANYGYTF,TGTGCCAGCACCAGTTCAGCTAACTATGGCTACACCTTC
TRBV30,TRBJ2-1,NA,TRBD1,CACTSRDRGYNEQFF,TGTGCCTGCACCAGCCGGGACAGGGGCTACAATGAGCAGTTCTTC
TRBV9,TRBJ1-2,NA,NA,CASSVGTASHGYTF,TGTGCCAGCAGCGTAGGGACAGCCTCGCATGGCTACACCTTC
TRBV19,TRBJ1-4,NA,NA,CASSIVNSRKLFF,TGTGCCAGTAGTATAGTTAACAGCAGAAAACTGTTTTTT
TRBV30,TRBJ2-7,NA,TRBD2,CAWGRGAGYEQYF,TGTGCCTGGGGGCGGGGGGCGGGCTACGAGCAGTACTTC
TRBV6-1,TRBJ1-6,once,NA,CASSEEMESYNSPLHF,TGTGCCAGCAGTGAAGAAATGGAGTCCTATAATTCACCCCTCCACTTT
TRBV5-1,TRBJ2-7,NA,TRBD1,CASSMDRGVYEQYF,TGCGCCAGCAGCATGGACAGGGGGGTATACGAGCAGTACTTC
TRBV18,TRBJ1-2,NA,TRBD1,CASSPPTGDGYTF,TGTGCCAGCTCACCACCGACAGGGGATGGCTACACCTTC
TRBV6-4,TRBJ1-2,NA,TRBD1,CASSPPTGVGYTF,TGTGCCAGCAGTCCCCCTACAGGGGTCGGCTACACCTTC
TRBV2,TRBJ2-1,NA,TRBD2,CASRNLAGGINEQFF,TGTGCCAGCAGGAACCTAGCGGGAGGTATCAATGAGCAGTTCTTC
TRBV7-2,TRBJ2-7,once,TRBD1,CASRRTGAHEQYF,TGTGCCAGCAGGCGCACAGGGGCCCACGAGCAGTACTTC
TRBV18,TRBJ2-5,NA,NA,CASSPPVYQEAQYF,TGTGCCAGCTCACCACCGGTCTACCAGGAGGCCCAGTACTTC
TRBV5-1,TRBJ1-1,NA,NA,CASSVQGMNTEAFF,TGCGCCAGCAGCGTCCAGGGGATGAACACTGAAGCTTTCTTT